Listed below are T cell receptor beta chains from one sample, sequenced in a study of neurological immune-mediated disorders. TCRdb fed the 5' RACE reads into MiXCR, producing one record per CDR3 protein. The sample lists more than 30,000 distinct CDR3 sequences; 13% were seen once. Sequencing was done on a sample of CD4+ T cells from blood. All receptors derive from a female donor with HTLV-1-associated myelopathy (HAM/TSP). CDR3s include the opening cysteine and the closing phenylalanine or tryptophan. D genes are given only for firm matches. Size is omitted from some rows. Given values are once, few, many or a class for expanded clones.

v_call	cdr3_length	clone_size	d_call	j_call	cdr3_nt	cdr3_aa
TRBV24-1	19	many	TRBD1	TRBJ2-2	TGTGCCACCAGTGATTCAAGCAGGACAGGGGTGTCGAACACCGGGGAGCTGTTTTTT	CATSDSSRTGVSNTGELFF
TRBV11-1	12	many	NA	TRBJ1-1	TGTGCCAGCAGCCGCGAGGCGGTTGAAGCTTTCTTT	CASSREAVEAFF
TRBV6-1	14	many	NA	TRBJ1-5	TGTGCCAGCAGTGAACACAGGAGAGGGCAGCCCCAGCATTTT	CASSEHRRGQPQHF
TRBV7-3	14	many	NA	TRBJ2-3	TGTGCCAGCAGCTCGGGGCGTAACACAGATACGCAGTATTTT	CASSSGRNTDTQYF
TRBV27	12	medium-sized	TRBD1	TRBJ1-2	TGTGCCAGCTATAGGGGGCGCGGGGGCTACACCTTC	CASYRGRGGYTF
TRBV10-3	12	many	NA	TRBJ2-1	TGTGCCATCAGTGAGTCGGGTGGGGAGCAGTTCTTC	CAISESGGEQFF
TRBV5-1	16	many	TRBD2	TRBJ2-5	TGCGCCAGCAGCTTTGGGACTAGCGGGAGGGCGGAGACCCAGTACTTC	CASSFGTSGRAETQYF
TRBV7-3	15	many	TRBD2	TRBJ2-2	TGTGCCAGCAGCTCGACACCGCGGGGGACCGGGGAGCTGTTTTTT	CASSSTPRGTGELFF
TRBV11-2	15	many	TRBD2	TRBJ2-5	TGTGCCAGCAGCTTCCAAGGACTAGCACAGGGGACCCAGTACTTC	CASSFQGLAQGTQYF
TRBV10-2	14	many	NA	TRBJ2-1	TGCGCCAGCAGGAAGGAAAGGGCGTTTAATGAGCAGTTCTTC	CASRKERAFNEQFF
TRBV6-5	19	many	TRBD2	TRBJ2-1	TGTGCCAGCAGTAAAGGGACTAGCGGGGTTTACTTCTCCTACAATGAGCAGTTCTTC	CASSKGTSGVYFSYNEQFF
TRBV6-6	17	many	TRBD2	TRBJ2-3	TGTGCCAGCAGTTACCCCGGACTAGCGGGGGGGCCAGATACGCAGTATTTT	CASSYPGLAGGPDTQYF
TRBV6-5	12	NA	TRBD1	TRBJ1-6	TGTGCCAGCTGGACAGGGGTTTCACCCCTCCACTTT	CASWTGVSPLHF
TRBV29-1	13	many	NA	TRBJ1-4	TGCAGCGTTGAGGTCCCCGGTAATGAAAAACTGTTTTTT	CSVEVPGNEKLFF
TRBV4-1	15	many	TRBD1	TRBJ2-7	TGCGCCAGCAGCCAAGAGGGAGGACAGGGCTGGGAGCAGTACTTC	CASSQEGGQGWEQYF
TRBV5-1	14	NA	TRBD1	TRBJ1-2	TGCGCCAGCAGCCGGGGGGACAGGAAAAGTGGCTACACCTTC	CASSRGDRKSGYTF
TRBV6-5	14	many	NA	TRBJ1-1	TGTGCCAGCAGTTCCGAGGTGGTAAGGACTGAAGCTTTCTTT	CASSSEVVRTEAFF
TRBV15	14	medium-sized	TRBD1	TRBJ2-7	TGTGCCACCAGCAGAGGACAGGGGGTTCGCGAGCAGTACTTC	CATSRGQGVREQYF
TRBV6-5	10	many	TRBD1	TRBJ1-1	TGTGCCAGACCGGGACAGGAGGCTTTCTTT	CARPGQEAFF
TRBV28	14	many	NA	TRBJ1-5	TGTGCCAGCATAACGGGGGCTGGGAATCAGCCCCAGCATTTT	CASITGAGNQPQHF
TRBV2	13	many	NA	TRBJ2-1	TGTGCCAGCAGTGAAAACTCGGGCAATGAGCAGTTCTTC	CASSENSGNEQFF
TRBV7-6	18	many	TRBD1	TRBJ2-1	TGTGCCAGCAGCCCTTACCCGGACAGGCCTCCCTTAGGCAATGAGCAGTTCTTC	CASSPYPDRPPLGNEQFF
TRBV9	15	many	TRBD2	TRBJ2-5	TGTGCCAGCAGCTCTCAGACTAGCAGGCAAGAGACCCAGTACTTC	CASSSQTSRQETQYF
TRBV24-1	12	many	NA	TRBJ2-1	TGTGCCACCAGTGAGGGGTGGGATGAGCAGTTCTTC	CATSEGWDEQFF
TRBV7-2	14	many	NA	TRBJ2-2	TGTGCCAGCAGCTTAGCGCCTCCCACCGGGGAGCTGTTTTTT	CASSLAPPTGELFF
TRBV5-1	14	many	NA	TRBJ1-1	TGCGCCAGCAGCTCGAACTTGGGGGACACTGAAGCTTTCTTT	CASSSNLGDTEAFF
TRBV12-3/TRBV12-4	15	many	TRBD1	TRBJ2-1	TGTGCCAGCAGTCCGCACAGGGGCTATGGCAATGAGCAGTTCTTC	CASSPHRGYGNEQFF
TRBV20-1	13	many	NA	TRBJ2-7	TGCAGTGCTAGTTCCCGCTTCACCTACGAGCAGTACTTC	CSASSRFTYEQYF
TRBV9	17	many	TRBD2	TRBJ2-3	TGTGCCAGCAGCCCTGGGACTAGCGGGAGGGCCGCAGATACGCAGTATTTT	CASSPGTSGRAADTQYF
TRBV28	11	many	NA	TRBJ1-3	TGTGCCAGCAGCGACAGAAACACCATATATTTT	CASSDRNTIYF
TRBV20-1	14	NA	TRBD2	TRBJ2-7	TGCAGTGCTAGCCCCTCTAGCGGGGGTTACGAGCAGTACTTC	CSASPSSGGYEQYF
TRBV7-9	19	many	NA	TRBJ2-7	TGTGCCAGCAGCCGCCCTAGGGGGACCGGCGGTTTAATTTTCTACGAGCAGTACTTC	CASSRPRGTGGLIFYEQYF
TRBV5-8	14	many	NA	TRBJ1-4	TGTGCCAACAGCTTTACTACAGGACAGGAAAAACTGTTTTTT	CANSFTTGQEKLFF
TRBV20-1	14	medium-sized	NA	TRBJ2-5	TGCAGTGCTAGATCCGGGACAACACAAGAGACCCAGTACTTC	CSARSGTTQETQYF
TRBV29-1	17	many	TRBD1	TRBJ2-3	TGCAGCGTTGGTCGCCAATTCGGGACAGGGGGCACAGATACGCAGTATTTT	CSVGRQFGTGGTDTQYF
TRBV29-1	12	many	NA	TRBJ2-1	TGCAGCGTTGACAGGGTGGGCAATGAGCAGTTCTTC	CSVDRVGNEQFF
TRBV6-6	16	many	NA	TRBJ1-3	TGTGCCAGCAGTTACTCCTCACTCAGGTCTGGAAACACCATATATTTT	CASSYSSLRSGNTIYF
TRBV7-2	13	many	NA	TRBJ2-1	TGTGCCAGCAGCTTGTTTGGATGGGATGAGCAGTTCTTC	CASSLFGWDEQFF
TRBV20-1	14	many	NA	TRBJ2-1	TGCAGTGCTACCAGGACTACGTTTTACAATGAGCAGTTCTTC	CSATRTTFYNEQFF
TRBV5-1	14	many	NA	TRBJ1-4	TGCGCCAGCAGTTCGGGGGGCGCAAATGAAAAACTGTTTTTT	CASSSGGANEKLFF
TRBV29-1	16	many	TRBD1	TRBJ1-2	TGCAGCGTTGAAGGCCAGACAGGGTGGGGGAGCTATGGCTACACCTTC	CSVEGQTGWGSYGYTF
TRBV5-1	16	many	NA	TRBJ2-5	TGCGCCAGCAGCTTGGGGAGCGGCAGACCCCAAGAGACCCAGTACTTC	CASSLGSGRPQETQYF